These 16 T cell receptor beta chains came from one sample sequenced in a study of cytomegalovirus exposure and HLA in healthy donors. PCR employed 60 Vbeta and 13 Jbeta primers. Using immunoSEQ multiplex PCR, the repertoire was profiled, and TCRdb retains in-frame clones only, with some absent. The sample lists under 200,000 clones; 81% were seen once. Sequences were obtained from PBMCs. Receptors were obtained from a woman under 30 in good health and CMV-seropositive.

The V call is TRBV27, the J call TRBJ1-2; a weak D match, TRBD1 (5 bases). Trimming stripped 5 bases from V and 4 bases from J, with 20 bases between. This CDR3 has 16 residues. Germline V CDR1 and CDR2: MNHEY, SMNVEV (reference sequence). CDR3 amino acids: CASSPKGLIVGYGYTF. The CDR3 bases are TGTGCCAGCAGTCCTAAGGGGCTCATAGTCGGCTATGGCTACACCTTC.

CDR3 nucleotide sequence: TGCAGCGTTGAGGGGGGCGGGGAGCTGTTTTTT. Encoded protein: CSVEGGGELFF. This rearrangement joins TRBV29-1 to TRBJ2-2; D is perhaps TRBD2 (6 bases). CDR3 length: 11 amino acids. The V end was cut by 3 bases, the J end by 7 bases, with 6 bases between. CDR1 and CDR2 from the germline V gene are SQVTM and ANQGSEA.

The J gene is TRBJ1-1, the V gene TRBV6-5, with D uncertain. V lost 6 bases, J lost 5 bases, and 13 bases lay in between. This CDR3 is 13 amino acids long. CDR1 and CDR2 from the germline V gene are MNHEY and SVGAGI. CDR3 amino acids: CASSAGRVTEAFF. CDR3 sequence (DNA): TGTGCCAGCAGCGCGGGTCGGGTAACTGAAGCTTTCTTT.

The gene calls are TRBV19 and TRBJ2-5; possibly TRBD1 for D (6 bases). The CDR3 is 15 amino acids. Trimming left V 0 bases short and J 1 base short, with 9 bases between. Germline V gives CDR1 LNHDA, CDR2 SQIVND (reference sequence). The CDR3 spells CASSIDGTTQETQYF. CDR3 nucleotides: TGTGCCAGTAGTATAGATGGGACAACCCAAGAGACCCAGTACTTC.

The gene calls are TRBV4-2 and TRBJ1-5; 7 bases align to TRBD1. Germline CDR1 reads LGHNA; CDR2 reads YNFKEQ. The V and J ends lost 4 bases and 3 bases, in that order; junction bases with no gene match: 9. The CDR3 consists of 16 residues. CDR3 nucleotides: TGTGCCAGCAGCCCCGACCAGGGGGGCCACAATCAGCCCCAGCATTTT. Protein sequence: CASSPDQGGHNQPQHF.

Only one count was recorded for this clone. V usage is TRBV6-5 and J usage is TRBJ2-5, with D possibly matching TRBD2 (6 bases). V was cut by 5 bases and J by 4 bases, with 17 bases left in between. The CDR3 totals 15 residues. Germline V lookup: CDR1 MNHEY, CDR2 SVGAGI. Here the CDR3 reads CASSLLGGVGETQYF. Written as DNA, the CDR3 is TGTGCCAGCAGTCTCTTGGGCGGGGTGGGAGAGACCCAGTACTTC.

The chain uses TRBV30 and TRBJ1-2; 9 bases map to TRBD1. The trim removed 6 bases at V and 8 bases at J, leaving 13 bases unmatched. CDR1 and CDR2 (germline): GTSNPN, SVGIG (reference sequence). This CDR3 is 14 amino acids long. Here the CDR3 DNA reads TGTGCCTGCCAATGGGACAGGGCTCCCTGGGGCTACACCTTC. It codes for CACQWDRAPWGYTF.

The chain carries TRBV19 and TRBJ2-2, with D uncertain. CDR3 length: 15 amino acids. Trimming removed 6 bases at V and 3 bases at J, with 14 bases between. Germline CDR1 reads LNHDA; CDR2 reads SQIVND (reference sequence). The CDR3 DNA is TGTGCCAGTAGGACAAGAGCAGGCCACACCGGGGAGCTGTTTTTT. This translates into CASRTRAGHTGELFF.

This sequence joins TRBV2 and TRBJ1-5; TRBD1 matches at 7 bases. The germline V gene has CDR1 SNHLY and CDR2 FYNNEI. The junction had 7 bases not matched to a gene; V was cut back by 7 bases and J by 7 bases. This CDR3 spans 13 amino acids. The CDR3 sequence is CASTQGGRQPQHF. CDR3 DNA sequence: TGTGCCAGCACCCAGGGGGGACGGCAGCCCCAGCATTTT. Variable domain in full (rest from reference TRBV2 and TRBJ1-5): EPEVTQTPSHQVTQMGQEVILRCVPISNHLYFYWYRQILGQKVEFLVSFYNNEISEKSEIFDDQFSVERPDGSNFTLKIRSTKLEDSAMYFCASTQGGRQPQHFGDGTRLSIL.

The rearrangement links TRBV15 to TRBJ2-1; D might be TRBD2 (6 bases). Germline CDR1 is LNHNV and CDR2 is YYDKDF (reference sequence). V was pared by 0 bases and J by 7 bases, with 13 bases between. This CDR3 comprises 15 residues. The CDR3 loop reads CATSRDAGLENEQFF. As DNA, the CDR3 is TGTGCCACCAGCAGAGATGCGGGGCTGGAAAATGAGCAGTTCTTC.

This clone was picked up a small number of times. This chain joins TRBV27 and TRBJ1-1; 8 nucleotides line up with TRBD1. Germline V CDR1 and CDR2: MNHEY, SMNVEV (reference sequence). With V trimmed by 9 bases and J by 3 bases, 18 bases remained unmatched. The CDR3 is 17 amino acids. The CDR3 region is CASRTILRGHGDTEAFF. Written as DNA, the CDR3 is TGTGCCAGTAGAACCATTCTCAGGGGGCACGGAGACACTGAAGCTTTCTTT.

This clone was seen a few times. The V gene is TRBV5-1, the J gene TRBJ2-3, with D maybe TRBD2 (5 bases). This CDR3 is 14 amino acids long. V shed 0 bases and J shed 0 bases, with 5 bases lying between them. Germline CDR1 is SGHRS and CDR2 is YFSETQ. CDR3 nucleotide sequence: TGCGCCAGCAGCTTGGGACTAAGCACAGATACGCAGTATTTT. This encodes CASSLGLSTDTQYF.

In the case of this clone: Here the CDR3 omits its conserved ending phenylalanine or tryptophan, so a read error is the likely source. No DNA is shown, since the ends of the CDR3 on it are uncertain; the CDR3 is the one TCRdb lists. The V and J genes are TRBV21-1 and TRBJ1-2; the D segment call TRBD1 is taken from the table without a DNA check. TRBV21-1 is a documented pseudogene. The CDR3 length equals 17 residues, ends included. Here the CDR3 reads CASSKGLGLHLRFVDYK.

The CDR3 coding sequence is TGCGCCAGCAGCTTAGGAGGTAATTCACCCCTCCACTTT. As protein: CASSLGGNSPLHF. The V call is TRBV5-1, the J call TRBJ1-6; the D is unclear. Germline lookup yields CDR1 SGHRS and CDR2 YFSETQ. The CDR3 has 13 amino acids. Deletions cut 2 bases from V and 6 bases from J, with 6 bases between.

The genes are TRBV2 and TRBJ1-3; no definite D call. Trimming took 7 bases from V and 3 from J, leaving 7 bases between them. Looked up from germline, CDR1 is SNHLY and CDR2 is FYNNEI. This CDR3 contains 12 residues. The CDR3 DNA reads TGTGCCAGCATATCCGGTGGAAACACCATATATTTT. This translates into CASISGGNTIYF.

In DNA form, the CDR3 reads TGCAGTGCTGTGAGGAGCACTGAAGCTTTCTTT. Translated, it gives CSAVRSTEAFF. This sequence joins TRBV20-1 and TRBJ1-1; D unresolved. CDR1 DFQATT and CDR2 SNEGSKA come from the germline V gene (reference sequence). V was clipped by 5 bases and J by 4 bases, with 8 bases between them. This CDR3 has 11 residues.